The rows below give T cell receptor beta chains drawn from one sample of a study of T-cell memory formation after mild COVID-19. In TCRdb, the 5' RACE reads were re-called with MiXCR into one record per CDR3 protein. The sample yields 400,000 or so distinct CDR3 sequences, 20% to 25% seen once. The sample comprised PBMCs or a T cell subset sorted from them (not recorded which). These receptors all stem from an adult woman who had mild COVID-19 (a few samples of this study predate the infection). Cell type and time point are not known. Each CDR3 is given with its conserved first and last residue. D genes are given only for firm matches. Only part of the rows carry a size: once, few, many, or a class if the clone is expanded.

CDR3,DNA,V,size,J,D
CASSLVTGAGNEQFF,TGTGCCAGCAGCTTAGTAACAGGGGCTGGTAATGAGCAGTTCTTC,TRBV11-3,few,TRBJ2-1,TRBD1
CASRILTEAFF,TGTGCCAGCAGAATTCTCACTGAAGCTTTCTTT,TRBV25-1,few,TRBJ1-1,-
CASSRMVNSPLHF,TGTGCCAGTAGCCGCATGGTTAATTCACCCCTCCACTTT,TRBV19,-,TRBJ1-6,-
CASSWERQDTGELFF,TGCGCCAGCAGCTGGGAGAGACAGGACACCGGGGAGCTGTTTTTT,TRBV5-1,-,TRBJ2-2,-
CASSLVAGEGTQYF,TGCGCCAGCAGCTTGGTGGCGGGAGAGGGTACGCAGTATTTT,TRBV5-1,few,TRBJ2-3,TRBD2
CASSFQGSSDEQYF,TGTGCCAGCAGCTTCCAGGGGAGTAGCGACGAGCAGTACTTC,TRBV7-2,few,TRBJ2-7,-
CASSKTGTETQYF,TGTGCCAGCAGTAAGACCGGGACTGAGACCCAGTACTTC,TRBV25-1,few,TRBJ2-5,-
CASSVQGRGTEAFF,TGTGCCAGCAGCGTACAGGGTCGGGGTACTGAAGCTTTCTTT,TRBV9,few,TRBJ1-1,-
CATGGSGSVAKNIQYF,TGTGCCACAGGGGGTAGCGGGAGTGTCGCCAAAAACATTCAGTACTTC,TRBV6-2/TRBV6-3,-,TRBJ2-4,TRBD2
CSARGPSGAYEQYF,TGCAGTGCTAGAGGCCCTAGCGGAGCCTACGAGCAGTACTTC,TRBV20-1,-,TRBJ2-7,TRBD2
CASSQGAPGGGQPQHF,TGTGCCAGCAGCCAAGGGGCCCCAGGGGGCGGTCAGCCCCAGCATTTT,TRBV3-1,many,TRBJ1-5,TRBD1
CATSDFSGSPLHF,TGTGCCACCAGTGATTTTTCGGGTTCACCCCTCCACTTT,TRBV24-1,few,TRBJ1-6,-
CASSARLAGVNRRNEQFF,TGCGCCAGCAGCGCCCGACTAGCGGGAGTAAATAGGAGGAATGAGCAGTTCTTC,TRBV4-3,few,TRBJ2-1,TRBD2
CASSVDGYGNEQFF,TGTGCCAGCAGCGTAGACGGGTATGGCAATGAGCAGTTCTTC,TRBV9,-,TRBJ2-1,-
CATSDTQGQPQHF,TGTGCCACCAGTGATACCCAGGGACAGCCCCAGCATTTT,TRBV24-1,-,TRBJ1-5,-
CASSDGLVLDTQYF,TGTGCCAGCAGCGACGGACTAGTTTTAGATACGCAGTATTTT,TRBV9,few,TRBJ2-3,TRBD2
CASSTGQGLTNEKLFF,TGTGCCAGCAGCACGGGACAGGGCTTAACTAATGAAAAACTGTTTTTT,TRBV5-6,-,TRBJ1-4,TRBD1
CASSSTRGIQETQYF,TGTGCCAGCAGTTCCACGAGGGGCATCCAAGAGACCCAGTACTTC,TRBV6-6,-,TRBJ2-5,-
CASSLARLAGARGTDTQYF,TGTGCCAGCAGCTTAGCGCGCCTAGCGGGAGCTAGAGGCACAGATACGCAGTATTTT,TRBV7-8,few,TRBJ2-3,TRBD2
CASSMIGATNEKLFF,TGTGCCAGTAGTATGATTGGGGCAACTAATGAAAAACTGTTTTTT,TRBV19,many,TRBJ1-4,-
CASSARVTGGGGETQYF,TGTGCCAGCAGCGCGCGGGTTACAGGGGGCGGAGGAGAGACCCAGTACTTC,TRBV7-6,-,TRBJ2-5,TRBD1
CASSPRANTEAFF,TGTGCCAGCAGCCCTCGCGCTAACACTGAAGCTTTCTTT,TRBV3-1,-,TRBJ1-1,-
CASSPRAIQETQYF,TGTGCCAGCTCACCACGGGCGATCCAAGAGACCCAGTACTTC,TRBV18,few,TRBJ2-5,-
CASSQDYLAGAAKNIQYF,TGCGCCAGCAGCCAAGATTACCTAGCGGGGGCAGCCAAAAACATTCAGTACTTC,TRBV4-3,many,TRBJ2-4,TRBD2
CASSYTESSGVYTGELFF,TGTGCCAGCAGCTATACTGAATCTAGCGGGGTGTACACCGGGGAGCTGTTTTTT,TRBV7-9,once,TRBJ2-2,TRBD2
CASSQLAEQFF,TGTGCCAGCAGCCAATTGGCTGAGCAGTTCTTC,TRBV3-1,-,TRBJ2-1,-
CASSPTITVKQETQYF,TGTGCCAGCAGTCCGACGATCACCGTAAAGCAAGAGACCCAGTACTTC,TRBV3-2,-,TRBJ2-5,-
CASNTGSGEPQHF,TGTGCCAGCAACACAGGGTCGGGAGAGCCCCAGCATTTT,TRBV12-3/TRBV12-4,many,TRBJ1-5,-
CSASERGVSYEQYF,TGCAGTGCTAGCGAGCGGGGGGTATCCTACGAGCAGTACTTC,TRBV20-1,few,TRBJ2-7,TRBD2
CASGPRANVLTF,TGTGCCAGCGGCCCGCGGGCCAACGTCCTGACTTTC,TRBV7-2,many,TRBJ2-6,-
CSVDDPGPSNSGYTF,TGCAGCGTTGATGATCCTGGGCCTTCGAATAGTGGCTACACCTTC,TRBV29-1,few,TRBJ1-2,-
CASTTRNTEAFF,TGTGCCAGCACCACCAGGAACACTGAAGCTTTCTTT,TRBV7-8,-,TRBJ1-1,-
CAWKKAGGPLEQYF,TGTGCCTGGAAAAAAGCGGGGGGGCCACTCGAGCAGTACTTC,TRBV30,-,TRBJ2-7,TRBD2
CASSPNAVGSGNTIYF,TGTGCCAGCAGCCCTAATGCGGTAGGGTCTGGAAACACCATATATTTT,TRBV9,-,TRBJ1-3,-
CASSLDRQGHEQFF,TGTGCCAGCAGCTTAGATCGGCAGGGCCATGAGCAGTTCTTC,TRBV7-9,-,TRBJ2-1,-
CSASFTQETQYF,TGCAGTGCTAGCTTCACCCAAGAGACCCAGTACTTC,TRBV20-1,few,TRBJ2-5,-
CASSLHRGAPNNEQFF,TGTGCCAGCAGCTTACATCGCGGAGCCCCTAACAATGAGCAGTTCTTC,TRBV11-2,few,TRBJ2-1,-
CAWVPPARGGEKLFF,TGTGCCTGGGTCCCCCCGGCACGTGGGGGTGAAAAACTGTTTTTT,TRBV30,many,TRBJ1-4,-
CASSLGRVAGEVEFF,TGTGCCAGCAGCTTAGGTCGAGTAGCGGGAGAGGTCGAGTTCTTC,TRBV7-9,few,TRBJ2-1,TRBD2
CATSDLPRTGVQETQYF,TGTGCCACCAGTGATTTGCCTCGGACAGGCGTCCAAGAGACCCAGTACTTC,TRBV24-1,few,TRBJ2-5,TRBD1
CASCKGGTGGYEQYF,TGTGCCAGCTGTAAAGGGGGGACAGGGGGCTACGAGCAGTACTTC,TRBV25-1,few,TRBJ2-7,TRBD1
CASSQELAGGPSADTQYF,TGTGCCAGCAGCCAAGAACTAGCGGGAGGGCCTTCGGCAGATACGCAGTATTTT,TRBV4-2,-,TRBJ2-3,TRBD2
CASSPRTGGVYNEQFF,TGTGCCAGCTCACCGAGGACAGGGGGCGTCTACAATGAGCAGTTCTTC,TRBV18,few,TRBJ2-1,TRBD1
CASSYTGGSYEQYF,TGTGCCAGCAGTTACACAGGGGGCAGCTACGAGCAGTACTTC,TRBV6-6,few,TRBJ2-7,TRBD1
CASSYSSANEQFF,TGTGCCAGCAGTTACTCGTCGGCTAATGAGCAGTTCTTC,TRBV6-5,-,TRBJ2-1,-
CASSQGLDRETGNTIYF,TGCGCCAGCAGCCAGGGCCTCGACAGGGAGACCGGAAACACCATATATTTT,TRBV4-3,-,TRBJ1-3,TRBD1
CASSLGTGGQTQYF,TGTGCCAGCAGCCTTGGGACAGGGGGCCAGACCCAGTACTTC,TRBV9,-,TRBJ2-5,TRBD1
CASSVADSNQPQHF,TGTGCCAGCAGCGTAGCGGATAGCAATCAGCCCCAGCATTTT,TRBV9,few,TRBJ1-5,-
CASSHLGTGLNYGYTF,TGCGCCAGCAGCCACCTCGGGACAGGTCTGAACTATGGCTACACCTTC,TRBV4-3,few,TRBJ1-2,TRBD1
CASSEPQGNRYEQYF,TGTGCCAGCAGTGAACCGCAGGGAAACCGCTACGAGCAGTACTTC,TRBV6-2/TRBV6-3,-,TRBJ2-7,-
CASSPPASKTQYF,TGTGCCAGCAGCCCGCCTGCCTCGAAGACCCAGTACTTC,TRBV7-9,-,TRBJ2-5,-
CASSTGLSPNNEQFF,TGTGCCAGCAGCACGGGACTTTCGCCCAACAATGAGCAGTTCTTC,TRBV7-9,-,TRBJ2-1,-
CASSVYGIGTDTQYF,TGTGCCAGCAGCGTCTATGGGATAGGCACAGATACGCAGTATTTT,TRBV9,-,TRBJ2-3,-
CSASSEAFF,TGCAGTGCTAGTTCTGAAGCTTTCTTT,TRBV20-1,-,TRBJ1-1,-
CSVRRAAGVDNEQFF,TGCAGTGTTAGAAGGGCGGCGGGAGTGGACAATGAGCAGTTCTTC,TRBV20-1,-,TRBJ2-1,TRBD2
CASSLIDRGRMNTEAFF,TGTGCCAGCAGCTTAATAGACAGGGGGAGGATGAACACTGAAGCTTTCTTT,TRBV7-6,-,TRBJ1-1,TRBD1
CASSLWTGGGQPQHF,TGCGCCAGCAGCCTATGGACAGGGGGCGGCCAGCCCCAGCATTTT,TRBV5-1,-,TRBJ1-5,TRBD1